This T cell receptor beta chain came from a study of blood T cell repertoires in COVID-19 (dated by TCRdb to about 2020). General notes on the study: Samples covering the acute and convalescent phases of COVID-19 were provided by collaborators in the United States, Italy and Spain. The prospective study material was composed of cDNA or gDNA derived from T cells, B-cell-depleted T cells, or PBMCs. Deeply sampled blood TCRbeta repertoires from subjects exposed to, actively infected with, or recovered from COVID-19 were included in the dataset. The repertoires were released in a freely available public database intended as a resource for research on the immune response to SARS-CoV-2. The samples were drawn from two sources: the first 160 participants of the ongoing ImmuneRACE study, and over 950 subjects contributed by 6 global collaborators. The sample metadata nearly always contained a de-identified subject ID, COVID-19 status, age in years and sex. Where available, HLA class I and class II types were taken from metadata supplied by the sample provider and were not determined by assay-based typing.

The immunoSEQ Assay, a bias-controlled multiplex PCR, was used to amplify TCRbeta CDR3 regions from genomic DNA. In the paper's pipeline: The number of nucleated cells in each sample was estimated by amplification of reference gene primers within the assay. Sequence reads were collapsed and filtered to measure the absolute abundance of every unique TCRbeta CDR3 rearrangement. Productive Simpson clonality was computed per sample as the square root of Simpson's diversity index over productive rearrangements. TCRdb mirrors the immuneACCESS table, restricted to in-frame sequences. Some clones are absent from its copies; in checked studies, under half trace to an unresolved V gene, and the reason for the others is unknown. D and trimming come from the DNA, and the V and J calls and clone size come from that table. Within this sample are a few hundred thousand clones, with about 87% of them counted one time only. Over 5% of the sample comes from the top ten.

General conclusions and limits of the study: The quantity of clinical and demographic metadata differed by source and by participant and was supplied without curation.

V is pared back by 6 bases and J by 3 bases, with 11 bases lying between the germline termini. CDR1 MNHEY and CDR2 SVGAGI are derived from the germline V gene. From the cysteine through the phenylalanine, the CDR3 covers 14 amino acids. Of the read, only the CDR3 DNA is kept; its 42 bases are in frame from base 1. One collaborating source in Seattle enrolled patients during active infection and followed them longitudinally through the course of disease. Each collaborating institution followed its own protocols to collect whole blood in K2EDTA tubes. Collaborator samples were shipped for TCRbeta analysis as frozen whole blood, isolated PBMCs, or DNA extracted from either sample type. A word on this clone: Its recognized antigen is unknown. Per-base qualities were not stored, and no clone one base away is much larger.

Sequencing input: peripheral blood. The receptor chain draws on TRBV6-5 and TRBJ2-2; the D region possibly corresponds to TRBD2 (5 bases align). This receptor was taken from a woman in her 50s with COVID-19, enrolled during active disease. The DNA reads TGTGCCAGCAGGATTACTAGATACACCGGGGAGCTGTTTTTT. Its protein is CASRITRYTGELFF.